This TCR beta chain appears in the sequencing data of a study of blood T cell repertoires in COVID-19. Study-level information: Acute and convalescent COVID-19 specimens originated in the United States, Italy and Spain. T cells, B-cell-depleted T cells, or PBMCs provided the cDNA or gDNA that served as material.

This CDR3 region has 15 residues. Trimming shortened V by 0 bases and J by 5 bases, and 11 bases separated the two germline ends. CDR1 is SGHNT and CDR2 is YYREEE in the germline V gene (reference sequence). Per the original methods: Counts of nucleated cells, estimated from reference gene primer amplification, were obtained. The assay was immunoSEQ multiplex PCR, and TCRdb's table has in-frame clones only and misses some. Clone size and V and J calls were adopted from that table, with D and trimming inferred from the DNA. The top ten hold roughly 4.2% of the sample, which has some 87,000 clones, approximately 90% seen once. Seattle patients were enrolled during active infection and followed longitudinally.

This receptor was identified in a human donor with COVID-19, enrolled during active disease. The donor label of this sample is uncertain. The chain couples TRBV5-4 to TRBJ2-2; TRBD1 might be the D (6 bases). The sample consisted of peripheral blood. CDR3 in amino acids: CASSLDREFTGELFF. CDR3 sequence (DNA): TGTGCCAGCAGCTTGGACAGGGAGTTTACCGGGGAGCTGTTTTTT.